This is a list of T cell receptor beta chains from one sample in a study of regulatory T cells in long-lasting Graves disease. TCRdb fed the multiplex PCR reads into MiXCR, producing one record per CDR3 protein. There are 420,000 or so distinct CDR3 sequences in the sample; about 15% occur only once, and approximately 22% lies in the top ten. This same sample was also part of a study on T cells in Graves' hyperthyroidism and ophthalmopathy.

Sample: peripheral blood mononuclear cells (PBMCs), taken at new diagnosis, from a patient treated with antithyroid drugs. These receptors all come from a woman between 18 and 29 years old with Graves disease. The CDR3 runs from the conserved cysteine through the conserved F or W. The order of the fields is J gene, clone size, V gene, D gene, CDR3 protein, CDR3 DNA. D genes are given only for firm matches. Size is omitted from some rows. Given values are once, few, many or a class for expanded clones.

TRBJ2-2 | - | TRBV7-9 | - | CASSPPPGATGELFF | TGTGCCAGCAGCCCGCCCCCGGGAGCCACCGGGGAGCTGTTTTTT
TRBJ2-1 | few | TRBV6-1 | - | CASRSRFSEEGREQFF | TGTGCCAGCAGATCCCGCTTTTCGGAGGAGGGTCGCGAGCAGTTCTTC
TRBJ1-3 | few | TRBV7-3 | - | CASSQGSIGNTIYF | TGTGCCAGCAGCCAAGGGAGTATAGGAAACACCATATATTTT
TRBJ1-5 | - | TRBV19 | - | CASSIGFQPQHF | TGTGCCAGTAGTATTGGGTTTCAGCCCCAGCATTTT
TRBJ2-1 | - | TRBV6-5 | TRBD2 | CASSYSAGLLLFEQFF | TGTGCCAGCAGTTACTCAGCGGGACTCCTCCTATTTGAGCAGTTCTTC
TRBJ1-1 | few | TRBV20-1 | - | CSARTVNGDTEAFF | TGCAGTGCACGGACCGTTAATGGGGACACTGAAGCTTTCTTT
TRBJ2-3 | few | TRBV28 | TRBD2 | CASSELSGRADTQYF | TGTGCCAGCAGCGAACTAAGCGGGAGGGCAGATACGCAGTATTTT
TRBJ2-5 | many | TRBV7-9 | - | CASSLRGVETQYF | TGTGCCAGCAGCTTAAGAGGGGTTGAGACCCAGTACTTC
TRBJ1-5 | few | TRBV5-6 | - | CASSSGGVTQLQHF | TGTGCCAGCAGCTCGGGGGGCGTTACGCAGCTCCAGCATTTT
TRBJ1-1 | many | TRBV12-3/TRBV12-4 | TRBD1 | CASSLDRTEAFF | TGTGCCAGCAGTTTGGACAGGACTGAAGCTTTCTTT
TRBJ2-7 | - | TRBV6-1 | - | CASSEALTGWPYEQYF | TGTGCCAGCAGTGAAGCTCTGACGGGCTGGCCCTACGAGCAGTACTTC
TRBJ1-6 | many | TRBV28 | TRBD1 | CASSTPRRTGGNSPLHF | TGTGCCAGCAGTACCCCACGTCGAACAGGGGGTAATTCACCCCTCCACTTT
TRBJ2-6 | - | TRBV6-1 | - | CASWRGSLGGSGANVLTF | TGTGCCAGCTGGAGAGGGTCACTAGGTGGATCTGGGGCCAACGTCCTGACTTTC
TRBJ2-7 | many | TRBV7-2 | - | CASSSSFYEQYF | TGTGCCAGCAGCTCTTCCTTCTACGAGCAGTACTTC
TRBJ2-7 | - | TRBV7-9 | TRBD1 | CASSSRTGGFHEQYF | TGTGCCAGCAGTTCACGTACAGGGGGCTTTCACGAGCAGTACTTC
TRBJ2-1 | many | TRBV29-1 | - | CSVGFAGLYNEQFF | TGCAGCGTGGGGTTCGCAGGACTATACAATGAGCAGTTCTTC